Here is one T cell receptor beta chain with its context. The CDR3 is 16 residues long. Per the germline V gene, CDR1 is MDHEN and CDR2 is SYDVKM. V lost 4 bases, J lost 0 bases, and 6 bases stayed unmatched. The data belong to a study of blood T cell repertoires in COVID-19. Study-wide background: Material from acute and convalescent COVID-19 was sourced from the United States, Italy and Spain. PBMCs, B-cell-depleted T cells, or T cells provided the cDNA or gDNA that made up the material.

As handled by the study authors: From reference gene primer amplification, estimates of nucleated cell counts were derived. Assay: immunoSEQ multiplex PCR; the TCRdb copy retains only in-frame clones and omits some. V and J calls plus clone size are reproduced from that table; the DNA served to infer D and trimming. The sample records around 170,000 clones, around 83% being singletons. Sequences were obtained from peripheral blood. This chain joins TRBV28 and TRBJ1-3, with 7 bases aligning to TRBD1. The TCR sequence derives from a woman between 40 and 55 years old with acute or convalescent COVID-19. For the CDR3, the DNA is TGTGCCAGCAGTTCACCGGGACAGTACTCTGGAAACACCATATATTTT. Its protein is CASSSPGQYSGNTIYF.